This T cell receptor beta chain was profiled in a study of neoadjuvant nivolumab and ipilimumab in lung cancer. The study, taken as a whole, reports: Resected-tumor TCR richness correlated positively with pretherapy blood richness.

A remark on this clone: Antigen specificity is unknown.

The CDR3 length is 15 residues. CDR1 MDHEN and CDR2 SYDVKM come from the germline V gene. Trimming removed 1 base at V and 6 bases at J, with 13 bases between. Repertoires were generated with immunoSEQ multiplex PCR, while TCRdb's copy carries only in-frame clones and drops some. The sample yields fewer than 40,000 clones, roughly 87% seen once. The TCR was taken from an adult with non-small cell lung cancer. The material was peripheral blood, obtained before neoadjuvant nivolumab, alone or with ipilimumab. V gene TRBV28 combines with J gene TRBJ1-5; D perhaps matches TRBD1 (5 bases). The CDR3 reads CASSLLGGSGQPQHF. CDR3 sequence (DNA): TGTGCCAGCAGTTTATTGGGGGGAAGTGGTCAGCCCCAGCATTTT. The variable domain in full, completed from reference TRBV28 and TRBJ1-5, reads DVKVTQSSRYLVKRTGEKVFLECVQDMDHENMFWYRQDPGLGLRLIYFSYDVKMKEKGDIPEGYSVSREKKERFSLILESASTNQTSMYLCASSLLGGSGQPQHFGDGTRLSIL.